This entry is about one T cell receptor (beta chain). This clonotype was counted many times. Which antigen it targets is not known. No much larger clonotype is one base removed from it; base qualities were not supplied. The data were produced on an Illumina HiSeq 2500. Quantitative 5'-RACE with molecular barcodes was used to prepare TCR beta libraries. In the original analysis: A new computational method, built on a probabilistic model of VDJ rearrangement, was used to identify disease-linked TCR variants. TCRdb trimmed public reads at Q25 via fastp, called clones via MiXCR and kept in-frame beta chains. A single entry per CDR3 protein holds the most common genes and DNA from its merged rows. The V and J calls come from TCRdb's annotation, not from the publication. For this sample there are around 150,000 distinct CDR3 sequences; about an eighth appear just once. Of the sample, 3.5% to 5% falls within the top ten clones.

Taken from cysteine to phenylalanine, the CDR3 has 13 residues. Only the CDR3 region is kept as DNA, spanning 39 bases read in frame from base 1. The germline V gene sets CDR1 to SGHDT and CDR2 to YYEEEE. V gives up 0 bases and J gives up 8 bases, and the segment between their germline ends measures 11 bases. The entry originates in a study of CD8 T cells in ankylosing spondylitis (dated by TCRdb to the late 2010s). Background for the entire study: The study set out to find disease-linked TCR variants by profiling T cell receptor beta repertoires in ankylosing spondylitis patients and healthy donors. The whole study cohort included 85 to 120 healthy donors and some 27 ankylosing spondylitis patients. Peripheral blood was sampled, and synovial fluid was also collected from ankylosing spondylitis patients.

The study at large found these results: Some motif variants were previously reported in synovial fluid and blood of reactive arthritis patients, suggesting common disease-initiation mechanisms. The disease-linked clones were reported as significantly enriched in matched synovial fluid samples from ankylosing spondylitis patients. Blood from ankylosing spondylitis patients appeared to be characterized by a TCR beta motif made up of eight highly homologous amino acid variants. A CD8+ phenotype was shown by the disease-linked clones, which were found at relatively low frequencies in peripheral blood.

The rearrangement combines TRBV5-6 with TRBJ1-2, with the D gene call left open. Sequencing was done on a sample of blood, either unsorted or a sorted T cell fraction (not recorded which). This clonotype was obtained from a female donor with ankylosing spondylitis or in good health (not recorded which). The CDR3 protein sequence reads: CASSLGQASGYTF. In nucleotides, the sequence is TGTGCCAGCAGCTTGGGTCAAGCGAGCGGCTACACCTTC.